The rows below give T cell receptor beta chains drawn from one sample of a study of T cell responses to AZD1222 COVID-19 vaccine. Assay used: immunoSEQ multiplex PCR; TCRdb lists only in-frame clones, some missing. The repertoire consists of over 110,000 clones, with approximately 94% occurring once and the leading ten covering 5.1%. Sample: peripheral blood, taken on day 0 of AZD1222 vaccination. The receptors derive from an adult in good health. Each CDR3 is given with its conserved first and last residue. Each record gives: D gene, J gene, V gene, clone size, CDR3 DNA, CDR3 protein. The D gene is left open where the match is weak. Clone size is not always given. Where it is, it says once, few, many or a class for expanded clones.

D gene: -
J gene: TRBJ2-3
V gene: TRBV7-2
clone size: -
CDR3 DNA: TGTGCCAGCAGACGTTTACCGGGGGCGACAGATACGCAGTATTTT
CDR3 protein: CASRRLPGATDTQYF

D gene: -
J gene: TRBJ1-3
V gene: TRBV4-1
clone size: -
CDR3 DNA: TGCGCCAGCAGCCAAGGCGAGTTTAGCTCTGGAAACACCATATATTTT
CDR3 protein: CASSQGEFSSGNTIYF

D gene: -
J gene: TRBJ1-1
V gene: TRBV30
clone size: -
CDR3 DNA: TGTGCCTGGAGTGTGTTACAGGGAACTGAAGCTTTCTTT
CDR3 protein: CAWSVLQGTEAFF

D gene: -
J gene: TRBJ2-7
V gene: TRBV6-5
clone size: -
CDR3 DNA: TGTGCCAGCAGCCTCGACAGTGTTCGCGAGCAGTACTTC
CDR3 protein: CASSLDSVREQYF

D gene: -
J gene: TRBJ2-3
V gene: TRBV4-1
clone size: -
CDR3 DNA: TGCGCCAGCAGCCAAGATAGTGAGGGGCCAAAGGATACGCAGTATTTT
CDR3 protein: CASSQDSEGPKDTQYF

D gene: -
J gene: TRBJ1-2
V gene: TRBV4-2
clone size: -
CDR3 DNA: TGTGCCAGCAGCCAAGGGGTGGACTATGGCTACACCTTC
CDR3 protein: CASSQGVDYGYTF

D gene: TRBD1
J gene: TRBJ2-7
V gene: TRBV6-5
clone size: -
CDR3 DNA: TGTGCCAGCAGTCGGGACAGCTACGAGCAGTACTTC
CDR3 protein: CASSRDSYEQYF

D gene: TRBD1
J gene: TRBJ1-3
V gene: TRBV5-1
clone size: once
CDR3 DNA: TGCGCCAGCAGCTTGGGGGACAGGTCTGGAAACACCATATATTTT
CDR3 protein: CASSLGDRSGNTIYF

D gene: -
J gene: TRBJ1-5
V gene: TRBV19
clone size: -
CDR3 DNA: TGTGCCAGTCGCCCGGGAAATCAGCCCCAGCATTTT
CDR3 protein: CASRPGNQPQHF

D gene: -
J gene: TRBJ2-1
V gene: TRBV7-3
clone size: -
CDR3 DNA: TGTGCCAGCAGCTTAATAGGTCGGAATGAGCAGTTCTTC
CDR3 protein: CASSLIGRNEQFF

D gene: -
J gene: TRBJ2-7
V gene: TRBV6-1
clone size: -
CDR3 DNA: TGTGCCAGCAGTGAATGGCCAGCGGGCCCCTACGAGCAGTACTTC
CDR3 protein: CASSEWPAGPYEQYF

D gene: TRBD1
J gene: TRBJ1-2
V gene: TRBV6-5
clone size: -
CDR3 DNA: TGTGCCAGCAGTACCTACAGGGGCCCTCACTATGGCTACACCTTC
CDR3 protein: CASSTYRGPHYGYTF

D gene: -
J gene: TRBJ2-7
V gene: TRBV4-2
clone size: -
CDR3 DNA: TGTGCCAGCAGCCATACTGCCCTAGGGACGGACTACGAGCAGTACTTC
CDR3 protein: CASSHTALGTDYEQYF

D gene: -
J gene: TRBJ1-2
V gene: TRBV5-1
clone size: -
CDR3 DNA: TGCGCCAGCAGAGGGGGGAGAGGCTACACCTTC
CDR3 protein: CASRGGRGYTF

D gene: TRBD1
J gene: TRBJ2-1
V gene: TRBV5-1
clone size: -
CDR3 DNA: TGCGCCAGCAGCCCGGGACAGGGGGGCTACAATGAGCAGTTCTTC
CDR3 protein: CASSPGQGGYNEQFF

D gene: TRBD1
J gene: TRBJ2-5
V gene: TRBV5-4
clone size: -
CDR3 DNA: TGTGCCAGCAGCTTTTATGGGACAGGGAAAGAGACCCAGTACTTC
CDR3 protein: CASSFYGTGKETQYF

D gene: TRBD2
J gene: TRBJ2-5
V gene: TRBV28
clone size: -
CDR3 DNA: TGTGCCAGCAGCTTACCGGGACTAGCGGGCCAAGAGACCCAGTACTTC
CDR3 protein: CASSLPGLAGQETQYF

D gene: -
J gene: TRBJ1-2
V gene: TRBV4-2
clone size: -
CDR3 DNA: TGTGCCAGCAGCCGAACCGACTTCGCCGAGGGCTACACCTTC
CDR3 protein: CASSRTDFAEGYTF

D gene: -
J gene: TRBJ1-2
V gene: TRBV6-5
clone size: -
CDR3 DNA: TGTGCCAGCAGTCTAACAGAGGGCTATGGCTACACCTTC
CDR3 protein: CASSLTEGYGYTF

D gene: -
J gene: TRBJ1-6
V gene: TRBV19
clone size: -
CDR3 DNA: TGTGCCAGTACCGGGACGGCGAATTCACCCCTCCACTTT
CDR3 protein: CASTGTANSPLHF

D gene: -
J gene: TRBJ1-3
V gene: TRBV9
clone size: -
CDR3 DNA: TGTGCCAGCAGCGCCTTAGACAGCCACTCTGGAAACACCATATATTTT
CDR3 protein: CASSALDSHSGNTIYF

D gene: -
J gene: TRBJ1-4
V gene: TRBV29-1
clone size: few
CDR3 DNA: TGCAGCGTTGAAGGGTGGGGTAATGAAAAACTGTTTTTT
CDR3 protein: CSVEGWGNEKLFF

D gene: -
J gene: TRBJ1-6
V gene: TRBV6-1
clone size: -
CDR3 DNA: TGTGCCAGCAGTGATGAGCGGAATACGGCATCACCCCTCCACTTT
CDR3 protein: CASSDERNTASPLHF

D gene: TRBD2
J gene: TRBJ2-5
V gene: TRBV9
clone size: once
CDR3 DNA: TGTGCCAGCAGCCCTAGGGGGACTAGCGGGATCGGTGAGACCCAGTACTTC
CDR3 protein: CASSPRGTSGIGETQYF

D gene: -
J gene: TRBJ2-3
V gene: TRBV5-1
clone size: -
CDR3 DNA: TGCGCCAGCAGCCTGGGCTCTGAGGCAGATACGCAGTATTTT
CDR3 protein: CASSLGSEADTQYF

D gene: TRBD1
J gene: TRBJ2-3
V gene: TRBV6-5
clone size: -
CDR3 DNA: TGTGCCAGCAGTCAGTGGGACAGGGGTACAGATACGCAGTATTTT
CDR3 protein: CASSQWDRGTDTQYF

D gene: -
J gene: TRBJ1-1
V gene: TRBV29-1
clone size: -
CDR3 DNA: TGCAGCGTTGACGGCTCCGTGCGAGCTTTCTTT
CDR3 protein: CSVDGSVRAFF

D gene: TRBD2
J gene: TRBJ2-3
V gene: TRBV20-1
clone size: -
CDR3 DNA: TGCAGTGCTAGTATCCCGCTAGCGGGAGGGCCACGCACAGATACGCAGTATTTT
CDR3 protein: CSASIPLAGGPRTDTQYF

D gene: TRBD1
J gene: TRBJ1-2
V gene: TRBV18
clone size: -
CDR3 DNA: TGTGCCAGCTCACCACAACGGACAGGGGATGGCTACACCTTC
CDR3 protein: CASSPQRTGDGYTF

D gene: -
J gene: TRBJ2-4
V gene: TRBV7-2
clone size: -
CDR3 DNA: TGTGCCAGCAGCTTATATAGGGAAGCCAAAAACATTCAGTACTTC
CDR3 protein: CASSLYREAKNIQYF

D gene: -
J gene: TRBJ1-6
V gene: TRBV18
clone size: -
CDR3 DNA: TGTGCCAGCTCCCTTTCCGATCGTTCACCCCTCCACTTT
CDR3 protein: CASSLSDRSPLHF

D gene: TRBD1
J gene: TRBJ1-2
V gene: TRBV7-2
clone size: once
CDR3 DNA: TGTGCCAGCAGCCCCGGGGGACAGGGCGGAGGCTACACCTTC
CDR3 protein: CASSPGGQGGGYTF

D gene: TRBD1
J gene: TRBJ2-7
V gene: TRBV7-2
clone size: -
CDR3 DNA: TGTGCCAGCAGCTTAGCGCCGGGACAGGACTACGAGCAGTACTTC
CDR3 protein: CASSLAPGQDYEQYF

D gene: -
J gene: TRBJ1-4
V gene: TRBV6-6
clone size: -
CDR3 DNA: TGTGCCAACAGTTTTGAAGCTGGGAGCCAACTGTTTTTT
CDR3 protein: CANSFEAGSQLFF

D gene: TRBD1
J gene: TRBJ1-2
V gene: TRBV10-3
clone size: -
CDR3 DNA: TGTGCCATCAGTGAGGGCAGGGGGCAGGCTAACTATGGCTACACCTTC
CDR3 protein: CAISEGRGQANYGYTF

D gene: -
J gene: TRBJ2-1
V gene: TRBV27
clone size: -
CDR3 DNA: TGTGCCAGTCGTCGCGGAAGCAATACGGACAATGAGCAGTTCTTC
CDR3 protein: CASRRGSNTDNEQFF

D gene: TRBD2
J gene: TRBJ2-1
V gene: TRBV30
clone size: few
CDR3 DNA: TGTGCCTGGAGATTAAAAGCGGGATTGGGTGAGCAGTTCTTC
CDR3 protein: CAWRLKAGLGEQFF

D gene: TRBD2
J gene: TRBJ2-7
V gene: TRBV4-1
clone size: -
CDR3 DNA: TGCGCCAGCAGCCAAGAAGGGACTAGCTACTACGAGCAGTACTTC
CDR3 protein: CASSQEGTSYYEQYF

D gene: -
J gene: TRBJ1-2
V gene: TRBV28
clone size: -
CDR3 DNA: TGTGCCAGCAGTTTAACGGGGTATGGCTACACCTTC
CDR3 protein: CASSLTGYGYTF

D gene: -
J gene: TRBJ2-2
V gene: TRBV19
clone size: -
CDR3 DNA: TGTGCCAGTAGTATAGGCACAGCGTCCACCGGGGAGCTGTTTTTT
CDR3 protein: CASSIGTASTGELFF

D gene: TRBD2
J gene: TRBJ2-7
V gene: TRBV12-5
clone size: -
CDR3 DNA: TGTGCTAGTGGTTTGGTACTAGCGGGCCCGATCTCCTACGAGCAGTACTTC
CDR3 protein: CASGLVLAGPISYEQYF

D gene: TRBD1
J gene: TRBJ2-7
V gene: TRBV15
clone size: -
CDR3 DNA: TGTGCCACCAGCAGCTTCGGGACAGGGCTTGTCGAGCAGTACTTC
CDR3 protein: CATSSFGTGLVEQYF

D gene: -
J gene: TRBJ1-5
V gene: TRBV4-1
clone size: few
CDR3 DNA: TGCGCCAGCAGCCAACAGGGATTTAATCAGCCCCAGCATTTT
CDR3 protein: CASSQQGFNQPQHF

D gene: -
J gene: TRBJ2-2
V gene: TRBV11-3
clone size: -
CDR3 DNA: TGTGCCAGCACATCCTCGACACCAATCAACACCGGGGAGCTGTTTTTT
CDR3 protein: CASTSSTPINTGELFF

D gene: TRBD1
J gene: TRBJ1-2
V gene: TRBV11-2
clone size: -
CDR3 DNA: TGTGCCAGCGACGCTCTAAGGGGGCGCGGCTATGGCTACACCTTC
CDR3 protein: CASDALRGRGYGYTF

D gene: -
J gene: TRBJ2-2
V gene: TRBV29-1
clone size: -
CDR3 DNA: TGCAGCGTTGATTTTCGTAACACCGGGGAGCTGTTTTTT
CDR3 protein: CSVDFRNTGELFF

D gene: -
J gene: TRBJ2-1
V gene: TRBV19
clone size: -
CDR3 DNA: TGTGCCAGTAGTACGACAGTTTACAATGAGCAGTTCTTC
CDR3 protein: CASSTTVYNEQFF

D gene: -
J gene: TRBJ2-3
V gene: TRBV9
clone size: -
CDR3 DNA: TGTGCCAGCAGCGAGGGTAGGGGGAGAGGAGATACGCAGTATTTT
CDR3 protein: CASSEGRGRGDTQYF

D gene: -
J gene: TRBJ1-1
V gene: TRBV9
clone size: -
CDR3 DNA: TGTGCCAGCAGCGACATGAACACTGAAGCTTTCTTT
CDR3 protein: CASSDMNTEAFF

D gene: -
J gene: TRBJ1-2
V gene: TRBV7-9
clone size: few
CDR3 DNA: TGTGCCAGCAGCTTTGCAGGGACCCTTAGTAGCGGCTACACCTTC
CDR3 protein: CASSFAGTLSSGYTF

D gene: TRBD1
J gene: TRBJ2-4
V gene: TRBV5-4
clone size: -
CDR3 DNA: TGTGCCAGCAGCTTGGAAGGGGGCGGGTCCCTAGCCAAAAACATTCAGTACTTC
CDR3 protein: CASSLEGGGSLAKNIQYF

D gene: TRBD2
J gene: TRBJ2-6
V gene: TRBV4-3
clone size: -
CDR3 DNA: TGCGCCAGCAGCCGCCTTCGGGGGGGCAGTCTCTCTGGGGCCAACGTCCTGACTTTC
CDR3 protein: CASSRLRGGSLSGANVLTF

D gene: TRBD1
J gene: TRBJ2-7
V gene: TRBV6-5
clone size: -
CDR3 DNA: TGTGCCAGCAGGGATCAGGGGGCGAGCTCCTACGAGCAGTACTTC
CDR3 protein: CASRDQGASSYEQYF